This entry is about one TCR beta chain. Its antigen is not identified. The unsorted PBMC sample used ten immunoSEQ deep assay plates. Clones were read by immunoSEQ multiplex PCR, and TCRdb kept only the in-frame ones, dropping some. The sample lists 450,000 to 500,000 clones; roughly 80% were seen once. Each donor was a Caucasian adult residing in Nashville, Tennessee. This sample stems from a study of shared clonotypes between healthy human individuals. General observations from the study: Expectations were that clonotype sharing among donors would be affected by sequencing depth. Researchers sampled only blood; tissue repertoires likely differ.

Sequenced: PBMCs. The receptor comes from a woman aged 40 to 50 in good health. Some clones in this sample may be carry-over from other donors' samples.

DNA for the CDR3: TGTGCCAGCAGCTTAGCCGGGGCAGATACGCAGTATTTT. Protein: CASSLAGADTQYF. V is TRBV13 and J is TRBJ2-3; weak D call: TRBD2 (5 bases). The CDR3 has 13 residues. V was cut by 1 base and J by 4 bases, with 6 bases left in between. In germline, CDR1 is PRHDT, CDR2 FYEKMQ (reference sequence).